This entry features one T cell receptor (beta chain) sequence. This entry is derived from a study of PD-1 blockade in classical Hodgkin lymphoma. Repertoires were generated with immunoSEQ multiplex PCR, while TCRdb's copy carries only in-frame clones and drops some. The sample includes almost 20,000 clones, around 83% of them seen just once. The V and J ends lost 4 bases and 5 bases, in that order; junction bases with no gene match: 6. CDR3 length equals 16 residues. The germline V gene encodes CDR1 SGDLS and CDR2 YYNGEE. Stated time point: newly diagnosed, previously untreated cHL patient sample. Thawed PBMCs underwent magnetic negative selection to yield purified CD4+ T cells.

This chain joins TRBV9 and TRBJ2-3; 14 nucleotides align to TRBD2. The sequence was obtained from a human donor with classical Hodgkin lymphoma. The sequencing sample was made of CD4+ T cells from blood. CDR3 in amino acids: CASSSGLAGVEDTQYF. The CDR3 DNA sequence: TGTGCCAGCAGCTCGGGACTAGCGGGAGTGGAAGATACGCAGTATTTT.